This entry lists 27 T cell receptor beta chains sequenced from one sample in a study of PD-1 blockade in classical Hodgkin lymphoma. Every one of the patients relapsed after autologous stem cell transplantation (brentuximab vedotin exposure was variable). TCRdb's table, derived via immunoSEQ multiplex PCR, lists solely in-frame clones and lacks some. The sample records 40,000 or so clones, roughly 73% being singletons. Sequenced material: peripheral blood mononuclear cells (PBMCs), taken at baseline. Receptors were obtained from a human donor with classical Hodgkin lymphoma.

Comments on this clone: This sample includes further DNA sequences coding for the same CDR3. The V and J genes are TRBV5-6 and TRBJ2-6; 11 nucleotides agree with TRBD1. Germline lookup yields CDR1 SGHDT and CDR2 YYEEEE. Trimming took 5 bases from V and 4 from J; bases not matched to a gene: 5. This CDR3 region has 16 residues. The CDR3 sequence is CASSRDRGEGANVLTF. The CDR3 region has the DNA TGTGCCAGCAGTCGGGACAGGGGGGAAGGGGCCAACGTCCTGACTTTC. The full variable domain, with the rest looked up from reference TRBV5-6 and TRBJ2-6, is DAGVTQSPTHLIKTRGQQVTLRCSPKSGHDTVSWYQQALGQGPQFIFQYYEEEERQRGNFPDRFSGHQFPNYSSELNVNALLLGDSALYLCASSRDRGEGANVLTFGAGSRLTVL.

Notes on this clone: Other DNA sequences in this sample translate to the same CDR3. This chain connects TRBV11-2 to TRBJ2-5; 7 bases map to TRBD1. The CDR3 runs to 13 residues. V lost 2 bases and J lost 4; bases outside the gene matches: 1. The V gene's germline CDR1 is SGHAT and CDR2 FQNNGV. DNA of the CDR3: TGTGCCAGCAGCTTAAACAGGGGAGAGACCCAGTACTTC. The encoded protein is CASSLNRGETQYF.

The gene calls are TRBV2 and TRBJ2-7; D unclear. The CDR3 consists of 13 residues. Germline V CDR1 and CDR2: SNHLY, FYNNEI. The ends were cut back, 3 bases at V and 7 bases at J, with 13 bases in the middle. Written as DNA, the CDR3 is TGTGCCAGCAGTGAGGTTCTGGGCCGGGAGCAGTACTTC. It translates to CASSEVLGREQYF.

The J gene is TRBJ1-4, the V gene TRBV27, with 10 nucleotides matching TRBD1. CDR1 and CDR2 (germline): MNHEY, SMNVEV (reference sequence). V gave up 6 bases and J gave up 8 bases; unmatched junction bases: 15. This CDR3 has 17 amino acids. Here the CDR3 DNA reads TGTGCCAGCAGCCCCAGATCCATGGACAGGGGGGGGGAAAAACTGTTTTTT. The encoded protein is CASSPRSMDRGGEKLFF.

The gene calls are TRBV4-1 and TRBJ2-3; 11 nucleotides match TRBD2. CDR1 and CDR2 from the germline V gene are MGHRA and YSYEKL. V was pared by 1 base and J by 2 bases, with 2 bases of the junction left unmatched. This CDR3 is 16 amino acids long. CDR3 protein: CASSQVGLADTDTQYF. As DNA, the CDR3 is TGCGCCAGCAGCCAAGTGGGACTAGCGGACACAGATACGCAGTATTTT.

The chain links TRBV11-2 to TRBJ2-7; 10 nucleotides match TRBD2. This CDR3 has 16 amino acids. V lost 0 bases and J lost 1; bases outside the gene matches: 3. In germline, CDR1 is SGHAT, CDR2 FQNNGV. This chain's CDR3 is CASSLDGLAASYEQYF. CDR3 DNA: TGTGCCAGCAGCTTAGATGGACTAGCGGCTTCCTACGAGCAGTACTTC. Using reference TRBV11-2 and TRBJ2-7 for the parts outside the CDR3, the full variable domain is EAGVAQSPRYKIIEKRQSVAFWCNPISGHATLYWYQQILGQGPKLLIQFQNNGVVDDSQLPKDRFSAERLKGVDSTLKIQPAKLEDSAVYLCASSLDGLAASYEQYFGPGTRLTVT.

The chain is built from TRBV2 and TRBJ2-7; 15 positions agree with TRBD2. Trimming at V came to 9 bases and at J to 3 bases, leaving 6 bases not matched to a gene. Germline lookup yields CDR1 SNHLY and CDR2 FYNNEI. The CDR3 has 15 residues. DNA for the CDR3: TGTGCCAGGGGACTAGCGGGGGGCCGGGGCTACGAGCAGTACTTC. Translation: CARGLAGGRGYEQYF.

This chain connects TRBV5-1 to TRBJ2-3; 9 bases agree with TRBD1. This CDR3 has 15 residues. The germline CDR1 and CDR2 sequences are SGHRS and YFSETQ. Unmatched junction bases numbered 11, after V lost 7 bases and J lost 5 bases. The DNA of the CDR3 is TGCGCCAGCGGAGGGAGGACAGGGGCGGTAGATACGCAGTATTTT. It encodes CASGGRTGAVDTQYF.

This clone is a singleton in its sample. This chain uses TRBV5-6 with TRBJ1-1; D is ambiguous. V lost 1 base and J lost 1, with 8 bases in between. Per germline, CDR1 SGHDT and CDR2 YYEEEE. The CDR3 totals 14 residues. The CDR3 sequence: CASSLKGSNTEAFF. Written as DNA, the CDR3 is TGTGCCAGCAGCTTGAAAGGGTCGAACACTGAAGCTTTCTTT.

Only a few counts were recorded for this clone. The chain uses TRBV9 and TRBJ2-7; D uncertain. The V gene's germline CDR1 is SGDLS and CDR2 YYNGEE. This CDR3 region has 14 residues. The germline V and J ends were trimmed by 0 bases and 4 bases, with 11 bases remaining between them. CDR3 in amino acids: CASSVEPQPYEQYF. The CDR3 region has the DNA TGTGCCAGCAGCGTAGAACCCCAACCTTACGAGCAGTACTTC.

A word on this clone: The DNA is omitted, as the CDR3 cannot be located on it reliably, and the CDR3 follows TCRdb's listing. The chain employs TRBV7-2 and TRBJ1-2; the DNA was not used to check the table's D call, TRBD1. Including both end residues, the CDR3 is 17 amino acids long. Germline lookup yields CDR1 SGHTA and CDR2 FQGNSA. CDR3 loop: CASSITPQGGFGDGYTF.

The V call is TRBV11-2, the J call TRBJ1-6, with D unresolved. CDR3 length equals 15 residues. The germline V gene has CDR1 SGHAT and CDR2 FQNNGV. Trimming removed 1 base from V and 7 bases from J, with 11 bases in between. CDR3: CASSLVSGSNSPLHF. CDR3 coding DNA: TGTGCCAGCAGCTTAGTTTCAGGCTCGAATTCACCCCTCCACTTT.

The chain is built from TRBV2 and TRBJ2-1, with 10 bases fitting TRBD2. Germline loops: CDR1 SNHLY, CDR2 FYNNEI. The CDR3 is 17 residues long. Trimming removed 6 bases from V and 0 bases from J; junction bases left unmatched: 8. CDR3 residues: CASRGAGGPGSYNEQFF. The CDR3, as DNA: TGTGCCAGCAGGGGAGCGGGGGGGCCCGGCTCCTACAATGAGCAGTTCTTC.

The rearrangement joins TRBV28 to TRBJ2-5; maybe TRBD2 (6 bases). The V end lost 3 bases, the J end lost 5 bases, and 16 bases lay between the germline ends. Germline loops: CDR1 MDHEN, CDR2 SYDVKM. This CDR3 is built from 15 residues. The CDR3 DNA is TGTGCCAGCAGTTTGGGGGGTCGAGGCCCGGAGACCCAGTACTTC. Translation: CASSLGGRGPETQYF.

The chain combines TRBV11-3 with TRBJ2-1; TRBD1 is a possible D gene (6 bases). There are 12 residues in the CDR3. Germline loops: CDR1 SGHNT, CDR2 YENEEA. V shed 1 base and J shed 16 bases, with 14 bases lying between them. The DNA of the CDR3 is TGTGCCAGCAGCTTAGTGGGGGCCCTCTTCTTCTTC. It is translated as CASSLVGALFFF. Together with reference TRBV11-3 and TRBJ2-1, the CDR3 gives the full variable domain: EAGVVQSPRYKIIEKKQPVAFWCNPISGHNTLYWYLQNLGQGPELLIRYENEEAVDDSQLPKDRFSAERLKGVDSTLKIQPAELGDSAVYLCASSLVGALFFFGPGTRLTVL.

The chain joins TRBV29-1 to TRBJ1-1; tentatively, D is TRBD1 (6 bases). The CDR3 is 13 amino acids. V was trimmed by 3 bases and J by 7 bases, leaving 15 bases between them. CDR1 and CDR2 (germline): SQVTM, ANQGSEA. CDR3 sequence reads: CSVERGARGEAFF. DNA for the CDR3: TGCAGCGTTGAGAGGGGGGCCAGGGGTGAAGCTTTCTTT. The whole variable domain, filled in from reference TRBV29-1 and TRBJ1-1, reads SAVISQKPSRDICQRGTSLTIQCQVDSQVTMMFWYRQQPGQSLTLIATANQGSEATYESGFVIDKFPISRPNLTFSTLTVSNMSPEDSSIYLCSVERGARGEAFFGQGTRLTVV.

V usage is TRBV29-1 and J usage is TRBJ1-3, with 7 bases fitting TRBD1. Germline V CDR1 and CDR2: SQVTM, ANQGSEA. This CDR3 has 16 amino acids. V shed 3 bases, J shed 1 base, and the junction held 9 bases outside the gene matches. This CDR3 is CSVDSSGQNSGNTIYF. The CDR3 region has the DNA TGCAGCGTTGATTCTTCGGGACAGAATTCTGGAAACACCATATATTTT.

This chain uses TRBV5-1 with TRBJ2-2, with a weak D call TRBD2 (5 bases). The germline gives CDR1 SGHRS, CDR2 YFSETQ. Trimming stripped 4 bases from V and 3 bases from J, with 13 bases between. CDR3 length: 15 amino acids. Here the CDR3 reads CASSPGRSHTGELFF. CDR3 sequence (DNA): TGCGCCAGCAGCCCGGGGAGAAGCCACACCGGGGAGCTGTTTTTT.

The chain links TRBV7-2 to TRBJ2-7; TRBD1 matches 7 bases. The CDR3 consists of 14 residues. Germline trimming cut 5 bases from V and 3 bases from J; bases unmatched to any gene: 7. Germline lookup yields CDR1 SGHTA and CDR2 FQGNSA. CDR3 DNA: TGTGCCAGCAGCCCTCTTCGGGACAGCTACGAGCAGTACTTC. Its protein product is CASSPLRDSYEQYF.

J is TRBJ2-7 and V is TRBV4-2; 7 bases are shared with TRBD2. The CDR3 has 16 residues. V trimming: 3 bases; J trimming: 0 bases; junction bases outside the gene matches: 8. The germline CDR1 and CDR2 sequences are LGHNA and YNFKEQ. The CDR3 nucleotides are TGTGCCAGCAGCCACTATCCTGGGACTAACTCCTACGAGCAGTACTTC. Its protein is CASSHYPGTNSYEQYF.

This clone was seen only once. This chain uses TRBV9 with TRBJ2-3, with 10 bases identical to TRBD2. The CDR3 consists of 15 residues. J was trimmed by 2 bases and V by 10 bases; bases with no gene match: 10. Germline CDR1 SGDLS, CDR2 YYNGEE. The CDR3 region has the DNA TGTGCCTCAGGGCTAGCGGGGGCCAACACAGATACGCAGTATTTT. This encodes CASGLAGANTDTQYF.

This chain links TRBV25-1 with TRBJ2-5; D tentatively fits TRBD1 or TRBD2 (6 bases each). The V end lost 2 bases, the J end lost 6 bases, and 16 bases lay between the germline ends. Germline V gives CDR1 MGHDK, CDR2 SYGVNS. The CDR3 has 15 amino acids. CDR3 DNA sequence: TGTGCCAGCAGTGAAACTGGAGGGGGAAGGAAGACCCAGTACTTC. This codes for CASSETGGGRKTQYF.

The chain couples TRBV18 to TRBJ2-1, with D unclear. Germline V CDR1 and CDR2: KGHSH, LQKENI. The CDR3 length is 17 residues. Trimming stripped 2 bases from V and 4 bases from J, with 18 bases between. The CDR3 here is CASSPFSQLHYYNEQFF. CDR3 sequence (DNA): TGTGCCAGCTCACCATTTTCACAGCTACATTATTACAATGAGCAGTTCTTC.

The chain couples TRBV6-5 to TRBJ2-5; D might be TRBD2 (6 bases). This CDR3 has 13 amino acids. Germline loops: CDR1 MNHEY, CDR2 SVGAGI. V was shortened by 6 bases and J by 5 bases, with 13 bases between the two germline ends. The CDR3 region is CASRQGGGETQYF. CDR3 nucleotide sequence: TGTGCCAGCAGGCAGGGAGGAGGTGAGACCCAGTACTTC.

To note about this clone: At one end the junction does not follow the germline gene, possibly because of a read error. Other nucleotide sequences in the sample specify the same CDR3. This rearrangement joins TRBV6-1 to TRBJ1-5; no definite D call. Germline V lookup: CDR1 MNHNS, CDR2 SASEGT. The CDR3 is 13 amino acids. CDR3 residues: CASSESWGQPQHF. The CDR3 DNA is TGTGCCAGCAGTGAATCGTGGGGTCAGCCTCAGCATTTT.

A few counts support this clone. The V gene is TRBV5-6, the J gene TRBJ2-3, with 13 bases matching TRBD2. The germline gives CDR1 SGHDT, CDR2 YYEEEE. The CDR3 sequence is 16 residues long. With 3 bases clipped from V and 6 bases from J, the junction kept 7 bases outside the gene matches. The CDR3 region has the DNA TGTGCCAGCAGCTCAAAACTAGCGGGGGGGGCCGATACGCAGTATTTT. It codes for CASSSKLAGGADTQYF.

V usage is TRBV6-1 and J usage is TRBJ2-7; D ambiguous. V was shortened by 0 bases and J by 2 bases, with 11 bases between the two germline ends. The CDR3 runs to 15 residues. Germline lookup yields CDR1 MNHNS and CDR2 SASEGT. CDR3 DNA: TGTGCCAGCAGTGAAGCGGGCCCCCTCCCCTACGAGCAGTACTTC. It is translated as CASSEAGPLPYEQYF.